This passage covers 15 T cell receptor beta chains from one sample sequenced in a study of T cells in Graves' hyperthyroidism and ophthalmopathy. The TCR beta CDR3 regions underwent amplification using RNA transcripts as the source. The TCR CDR3 was amplified in a first-round RT-PCR using the HTBI primer set. TCRdb itself ran the multiplex PCR reads through MiXCR, one entry per CDR3 protein. This table holds just over 550,000 distinct CDR3 sequences, approximately 44% found once. Material for sequencing was peripheral blood or thyroid tissue (not recorded which). Every receptor here comes from a woman aged 18-29 years with Graves' hyperthyroidism.

The V and J genes are TRBV29-1 and TRBJ2-2; D is ambiguous. Germline values: CDR1 SQVTM, CDR2 ANQGSEA. This CDR3 has 9 amino acids. The V and J ends lost 5 bases and 5 bases respectively, with 0 bases between them. The DNA of the CDR3 is TGCAGCGTTACCGGGGAGCTGTTTTTT. It translates to CSVTGELFF.

This clonotype was recorded a few times. The V and J genes are TRBV2 and TRBJ1-1; no firm D call. The CDR3 length is 11 residues. CDR1 is SNHLY, CDR2 FYNNEI, per germline. Trimming pared 4 bases from V and 4 bases from J, leaving 4 bases between. The CDR3 bases are TGTGCCAGCAGTGGCGCCACTGAAGCTTTCTTT. It encodes CASSGATEAFF.

This rearrangement joins TRBV14 to TRBJ2-7, with 7 bases fitting TRBD2. The V gene end was trimmed by 4 bases and the J gene end by 2 bases; junction bases not matched to a gene: 14. Germline-derived CDR1 and CDR2 are SGHDN and FVKESK. CDR3 length equals 17 residues. The CDR3 region is CASSPTDRGSSPYEQYF. CDR3 DNA sequence: TGTGCCAGCAGCCCAACGGACCGCGGGAGCTCCCCCTACGAGCAGTACTTC.

This clonotype was counted ten times or more. The chain links TRBV7-2 to TRBJ2-7; 10 bases agree with TRBD1. The CDR3 totals 14 residues. In germline, CDR1 is SGHTA, CDR2 FQGNSA. V gave up 7 bases and J gave up 4 bases; unmatched junction bases: 7. The chain's CDR3 is CASTKRQGAYEQYF. In DNA, the CDR3 is TGTGCCAGCACCAAACGACAGGGGGCTTACGAGCAGTACTTC.

Comment on this clonotype: One end of the junction does not line up with germline, which may come from a read error. This chain uses TRBV7-9 with TRBJ1-5; D not resolved. Germline-derived CDR1 and CDR2 are SEHNR and FQNEAQ (reference sequence). The CDR3 length is 13 residues. DNA of the CDR3: TGTGCCAGCAACTTAGGCGGTTATCAGCCCCAGCATTTT. It specifies CASNLGGYQPQHF.

Concerning this clonotype: A much bigger clone sits one base away, suggesting this may be a read error. CDR3 loop: CASSLVGVGNQPQHF. For the CDR3, the DNA is TGTGCCAGCAGCTTAGTGGGGGTAGGAAATCAGCCCCAGCATTTT. The chain is built from TRBV7-9 and TRBJ1-5; D perhaps matches TRBD1 (5 bases). The germline V and J ends were trimmed by 1 base and 4 bases, with 11 bases remaining between them. In germline, CDR1 is SEHNR, CDR2 FQNEAQ (reference sequence). The length of the CDR3 is 15 residues.

This clonotype was counted many times. This chain uses TRBV29-1 with TRBJ2-6; 8 bases map to TRBD1. CDR3 length equals 17 residues. V was pared by 3 bases and J by 0 bases, with 7 bases of the junction left unmatched. CDR1 is SQVTM and CDR2 is ANQGSEA in the germline V gene. CDR3 bases: TGCAGCGTTGAGGGAGACAGGGGTGGCTCTGGGGCCAACGTCCTGACTTTC. This codes for CSVEGDRGGSGANVLTF.

This clonotype has a count of ten or more. This chain uses TRBV24-1 with TRBJ2-3; 11 nucleotides line up with TRBD2. The germline CDR1 and CDR2 sequences are KGHDR and SFDVKD. The length of the CDR3 is 15 residues. V lost 9 bases, J lost 6 bases, and 10 bases stayed unmatched. CDR3 amino acids: CATRHLAGGSDTQYF. As DNA, the CDR3 is TGTGCCACCCGACATCTAGCGGGAGGATCCGATACGCAGTATTTT.

In this sample, this clonotype turned up a few times. V usage is TRBV9 and J usage is TRBJ2-7; D unresolved. This CDR3 has 13 residues. The germline V gene encodes CDR1 SGDLS and CDR2 YYNGEE. The germline V and J ends were trimmed by 2 bases and 6 bases, with 12 bases remaining between them. The DNA of the CDR3 is TGTGCCAGCAGCGTCACGGGTTCTTCCGAGCAGTACTTC. It encodes CASSVTGSSEQYF.

This clonotype turned up a few times. The gene calls are TRBV5-1 and TRBJ2-7, with D maybe TRBD1 (7 bases). The V and J ends lost 4 bases and 12 bases respectively, with 23 bases between them. CDR3 length: 14 residues. Germline V CDR1 and CDR2: SGHRS, YFSETQ. CDR3 sequence reads: CASSLDGGAGGLYF. DNA for the CDR3: TGCGCCAGCAGCCTGGATGGGGGCGCAGGGGGGCTGTACTTC. The whole variable domain, filled in from reference TRBV5-1 and TRBJ2-7, reads KAGVTQTPRYLIKTRGQQVTLSCSPISGHRSVSWYQQTPGQGLQFLFEYFSETQRNKGNFPGRFSGRQFSNSRSEMNVSTLELGDSALYLCASSLDGGAGGLYFGPGTRLTVT.

This clonotype turned up a few times. The rearrangement uses TRBV19 and TRBJ2-7; D unclear. There are 13 residues in the CDR3. The V gene's germline CDR1 is LNHDA and CDR2 SQIVND (reference sequence). V lost 7 bases to trimming and J lost 3 bases, with 13 bases between them. The CDR3 reads CASTDPKGYEQYF. CDR3 DNA sequence: TGTGCCAGTACCGATCCAAAGGGCTACGAGCAGTACTTC. Together with reference TRBV19 and TRBJ2-7, the CDR3 gives the full variable domain: DGGITQSPKYLFRKEGQNVTLSCEQNLNHDAMYWYRQDPGQGLRLIYYSQIVNDFQKGDIAEGYSVSREKKESFPLTVTSAQKNPTAFYLCASTDPKGYEQYFGPGTRLTVT.

This clonotype came up many times. CDR3 sequence: CASSQVQETQYF. CDR3 coding DNA: TGTGCCAGCAGCCAAGTCCAAGAGACCCAGTACTTC. This rearrangement joins TRBV7-3 to TRBJ2-5, with D uncertain. The CDR3 contains 12 residues. CDR1 SGHTA and CDR2 FQGTGA come from the germline V gene. Trimming took off 5 bases at V and 1 base at J, with 5 bases between the two ends.

The chain is built from TRBV29-1 and TRBJ2-5; the D gene could be TRBD1 or TRBD2 (5 bases each). Germline CDR1 and CDR2: SQVTM and ANQGSEA. V was cut by 7 bases and J by 5 bases, with 26 bases left in between. The CDR3 sequence is 16 residues long. CDR3 sequence: CSAGAFSAYWGETQYF. The CDR3 DNA sequence: TGCAGCGCCGGGGCCTTTAGCGCGTACTGGGGGGAGACCCAGTACTTC. Full variable domain (missing parts from reference TRBV29-1 and TRBJ2-5): SAVISQKPSRDICQRGTSLTIQCQVDSQVTMMFWYRQQPGQSLTLIATANQGSEATYESGFVIDKFPISRPNLTFSTLTVSNMSPEDSSIYLCSAGAFSAYWGETQYFGPGTRLLVL.

This clonotype has only a few counts. This sequence joins TRBV12-3 or TRBV12-4 and TRBJ1-2; the D is unclear. The CDR3 extends over 13 amino acids. V was shortened by 7 bases and J by 4 bases, with 13 bases between the two germline ends. As DNA, the CDR3 is TGTGCCAGCACCAACGAGGGTATCTATGGCTACACCTTC. This sequence encodes CASTNEGIYGYTF.

This sequence joins TRBV7-9 and TRBJ2-5, with 8 bases lining up with TRBD1. The CDR3 is 16 amino acids. With 1 base clipped from V and 9 bases from J, the junction kept 13 bases outside the gene matches. CDR1 SEHNR and CDR2 FQNEAQ come from the germline V gene (reference sequence). In DNA form, the CDR3 reads TGTGCCAGCAGCTTAGACTCGACAGGGGCAAAGGGGGCCCAGTACTTC. Its protein product is CASSLDSTGAKGAQYF.